The 17 T cell receptor beta chains below come from one sample, sequenced in a study of Graves' ophthalmopathy and Graves' hyperthyroidism. Using RNA transcripts, the TCR beta CDR3 regions were amplified. Second-round multiplex PCR followed a first-round RT-PCR using HTBI primers. From the multiplex PCR reads, TCRdb called clonotypes with MiXCR, one entry per CDR3 protein. Of roughly 480,000 distinct CDR3 sequences in the sample, around 14% were seen once. Material: blood. These receptors were collected from a woman aged 30 to 39 with Graves' ophthalmopathy.

This clonotype was detected ten times or more. The chain couples TRBV5-1 to TRBJ1-2, with TRBD1 matching over 7 bases. Trimming at V came to 0 bases and at J to 7 bases, leaving 6 bases not matched to a gene. The germline V gene encodes CDR1 SGHRS and CDR2 YFSETQ. The CDR3 is 14 amino acids. The CDR3 is CASSLGQGRSGYTF. Here the CDR3 DNA reads TGCGCCAGCAGCTTGGGACAGGGACGAAGTGGCTACACCTTC.

The sample holds many counts of this clonotype. V gene TRBV12-3 or TRBV12-4 combines with J gene TRBJ1-2; 8 bases are shared with TRBD1. The V segment lost 2 bases and the J segment 8 bases; nucleotides outside the gene matches: 7. This CDR3 has 14 amino acids. The CDR3 spells CASSLRTGIVGYTF. CDR3 bases: TGTGCCAGCAGTTTAAGGACAGGGATCGTCGGCTACACCTTC.

This clonotype has ten or more counts. The J gene is TRBJ2-7, the V gene TRBV6-1; D may correspond to TRBD1 or TRBD2 (5 bases each). CDR1 MNHNS and CDR2 SASEGT come from the germline V gene. Trimming shortened V by 6 bases and J by 3 bases, and 15 bases separated the two germline ends. The CDR3 runs to 14 residues. Here the CDR3 DNA reads TGTGCCAGCAGGCGAGGGACGGCGGGCTACGAGCAGTACTTC. Its translation: CASRRGTAGYEQYF.

This clonotype came up many times. This chain links TRBV12-3 or TRBV12-4 with TRBJ1-5; the D is unclear. This CDR3 is built from 15 residues. Trimming left V 6 bases short and J 0 bases short, with 12 bases between. CDR3 nucleotides: TGTGCCAGCAGAGCAGGCCCGGATAGCAATCAGCCCCAGCATTTT. It codes for CASRAGPDSNQPQHF.

This clonotype showed up many times. The J gene is TRBJ2-2, the V gene TRBV13; maybe TRBD2 (5 bases). This CDR3 spans 17 amino acids. Deletions cut 0 bases from V and 4 bases from J, with 15 bases between. Germline CDR1 and CDR2: PRHDT and FYEKMQ (reference sequence). Here the CDR3 reads CASSLGPGVERTGELFF. CDR3 sequence (DNA): TGTGCCAGCAGCTTAGGCCCCGGGGTGGAGCGCACCGGGGAGCTGTTTTTT.

In its sample, this clonotype was seen many times. V gene TRBV7-2 combines with J gene TRBJ2-1; D gene uncertain. CDR1 and CDR2 (germline): SGHTA, FQGNSA. There are 12 residues in the CDR3. V lost 5 bases and J 5 bases, leaving 7 bases between the germline ends. CDR3 nucleotides: TGTGCCAGCAGCATAGGTGACAATGAGCAGTTCTTC. This gives the protein CASSIGDNEQFF.

Concerning this clonotype: This may be a read error: a much more frequent sequence differs by one nucleotide. V is TRBV10-3 and J is TRBJ2-5; TRBD1 aligns across 7 bases. Germline CDR1 reads ENHRY; CDR2 reads SYGVKD. The CDR3 loop spans 12 amino acids. Here the CDR3 reads CAVSDRAETQYF. As DNA, the CDR3 is TGTGCCGTCAGTGACAGGGCTGAGACCCAGTACTTC.

Regarding this clonotype: Given a much more abundant clone one base away, this may be a read error. This sequence joins TRBV25-1 and TRBJ1-2; D not resolved. V was trimmed by 5 bases and J by 7 bases, leaving 14 bases between them. The germline gives CDR1 MGHDK, CDR2 SYGVNS. The CDR3 has 13 residues. The chain's CDR3 is CASSLMPHAGYTF. The CDR3 DNA follows: TGTGCCAGCAGTCTTATGCCCCATGCTGGCTACACCTTC.

This clonotype was counted ten times or more. The CDR3 sequence is CASSGTLYQPQHF. As DNA, the CDR3 is TGTGCCAGCAGTGGGACCTTATATCAGCCCCAGCATTTT. This rearrangement joins TRBV12-3 or TRBV12-4 to TRBJ1-5; possible D gene TRBD1, 5 bases. V was shortened by 5 bases and J by 5 bases, with 10 bases between the two germline ends. The CDR3 totals 13 residues.

This clonotype was found a few times. The chain couples TRBV6-1 to TRBJ1-2; 9 nucleotides agree with TRBD1. This CDR3 contains 16 residues. The V gene's germline CDR1 is MNHNS and CDR2 SASEGT. With 5 bases clipped from V and 8 bases from J, the junction kept 15 bases outside the gene matches. CDR3 residues: CASSSQPGQGRAGYTF. For the CDR3, the DNA is TGTGCCAGCAGTAGCCAACCGGGACAGGGTCGAGCCGGCTACACCTTC.

This clonotype occurred many times. This chain's CDR3 is CASSTDRSITEAFF. DNA of the CDR3: TGTGCCAGTAGTACAGACAGGAGCATCACTGAAGCTTTCTTT. This chain joins TRBV19 and TRBJ1-1; D may be TRBD1 (6 bases). The CDR3 is 14 residues long. Germline values: CDR1 LNHDA, CDR2 SQIVND (reference sequence). Between the trimmed V and J ends, which lost 4 bases and 4 bases, there was a span of 13 bases.

The chain uses TRBV6-1 and TRBJ1-5, with 9 bases fitting TRBD1. J was trimmed by 4 bases and V by 8 bases; bases with no gene match: 6. The CDR3 totals 14 residues. Germline CDR1 reads MNHNS; CDR2 reads SASEGT. This chain's CDR3 is CASLSTGGNQPQHF. The CDR3 DNA follows: TGTGCCAGCCTTTCGACAGGGGGAAATCAGCCCCAGCATTTT.

This clonotype was counted many times. The chain employs TRBV5-4 and TRBJ1-3; TRBD1 agrees at 8 bases. V dropped 4 bases and J dropped 8; count of bases not matched to a gene: 5. Germline CDR1 reads SGHNT; CDR2 reads YYREEE (reference sequence). This CDR3 has 13 amino acids. Here the CDR3 DNA reads TGTGCCAGCAGCCTGACAGGGGCGGACACCATATATTTT. Amino acid sequence: CASSLTGADTIYF.

This clonotype was recorded a few times. The chain uses TRBV9 and TRBJ1-5; 8 positions match TRBD1. Unmatched junction bases numbered 4, after V lost 4 bases and J lost 1 base. CDR3 length: 15 residues. The germline V gene has CDR1 SGDLS and CDR2 YYNGEE. This CDR3 reads CASSTTGGSNQPQHF. The CDR3 DNA is TGTGCCAGCAGCACTACAGGGGGGAGCAATCAGCCCCAGCATTTT.

In this sample, this clonotype turned up many times. The rearrangement joins TRBV5-6 to TRBJ1-2, with D hard to call. The V end lost 3 bases, the J end lost 1 base, and 10 bases lay between the germline ends. Looked up from germline, CDR1 is SGHDT and CDR2 is YYEEEE. This CDR3 spans 14 amino acids. The CDR3 nucleotides read TGTGCCAGCAGCTCCTTAGGGATTAACTATGGCTACACCTTC. It translates to CASSSLGINYGYTF. Full variable domain (remainder filled in from reference TRBV5-6 and TRBJ1-2): DAGVTQSPTHLIKTRGQQVTLRCSPKSGHDTVSWYQQALGQGPQFIFQYYEEEERQRGNFPDRFSGHQFPNYSSELNVNALLLGDSALYLCASSSLGINYGYTFGSGTRLTVV.

This clonotype was detected ten times or more. The CDR3 region has the DNA TGTGCCAGCAGCCCGTTCGGGCCCGATGGCTACACCTTC. It specifies CASSPFGPDGYTF. The chain has TRBV28 and TRBJ1-2; D unclear. The CDR3 covers 13 residues. From germline, CDR1 is MDHEN and CDR2 SYDVKM. With 6 bases removed from V and 6 bases from J, the gap between germline ends came to 14 bases.

This clonotype appeared many times. J is TRBJ2-2 and V is TRBV12-3 or TRBV12-4; possibly TRBD2 for D (6 bases). V lost 6 bases to trimming and J lost 0 bases, with 11 bases between them. The CDR3 extends over 15 amino acids. CDR3 loop: CASSSEGSNTGELFF. The CDR3 bases are TGTGCCAGCAGCTCGGAGGGATCGAACACCGGGGAGCTGTTTTTT.